Listed here are 30 T cell receptor beta chains from one sample, sequenced in a study of blood T cells in healthy people across ages. Then a second PCR, running roughly 6 to 12 cycles, was carried out with a sample-barcoded 5' primer and a J-beta primer mix. Each CDR3 protein is one row after TCRdb ran MiXCR on the 5' RACE reads. Among roughly 900,000 distinct CDR3 sequences, under 30% were seen once, and the ten largest hold roughly a sixth. The specimen sequenced was blood. The receptors here all came from an elderly woman in good health.

This clonotype was detected many times. The chain is built from TRBV7-2 and TRBJ2-5; D gene unclear. CDR1 is SGHTA, CDR2 FQGNSA, per germline. This CDR3 region has 13 residues. Trimming removed 1 base at V and 3 bases at J, with 6 bases between. CDR3 bases: TGTGCCAGCAGCTTAGTCCGGGAAGAGACCCAGTACTTC. Its protein is CASSLVREETQYF.

The V call is TRBV6-5, the J call TRBJ1-2; D not resolved. The CDR3 spans 13 residues. Germline V gene lookup returns CDR1 MNHEY and CDR2 SVGAGI. V was trimmed by 7 bases and J by 2 bases, leaving 11 bases between them. The DNA for the CDR3 is TGTGCCAGCACCCGAAACAGCAACTATGGCTACACCTTC. Translation gives CASTRNSNYGYTF.

This clonotype was recorded a few times. V is TRBV9 and J is TRBJ1-2, with 10 positions matching TRBD1. CDR1 is SGDLS and CDR2 is YYNGEE in the germline V gene. This CDR3 comprises 16 residues. The ends lost 2 bases at V and 1 base at J; junction bases unmatched: 5. The CDR3 here is CASSVGGQGINYGYTF. In nucleotides, the CDR3 is TGTGCCAGCAGCGTGGGGGGACAGGGGATTAACTATGGCTACACCTTC.

This clonotype occurred many times. The CDR3 bases are TGCGCCAGCAGCTTGGAGTTAGGAGGAGGGCGGAAGACCCAGTACTTC. The encoded protein is CASSLELGGGRKTQYF. The chain couples TRBV5-1 to TRBJ2-5, with a possible D match to TRBD2 (6 bases). Germline-derived CDR1 and CDR2 are SGHRS and YFSETQ. The CDR3 totals 16 residues. V was pared by 0 bases and J by 6 bases, with 18 bases between.

This clonotype was recorded at least ten times. The chain joins TRBV6-2 or TRBV6-3 to TRBJ2-1, with TRBD2 matching over 8 bases. CDR3 length: 17 amino acids. Germline CDR1 and CDR2: MNHEY and SVGEGT. Trimming at V came to 0 bases and at J to 0 bases, leaving 4 bases not matched to a gene. The CDR3 region has the DNA TGTGCCAGCAGTTACTCGACGGGGGGGAGCTCCTACAATGAGCAGTTCTTC. Its protein product is CASSYSTGGSSYNEQFF.

In this sample, this clonotype turned up a few times. This may come from a read error, since a much larger clone is one base off. This chain uses TRBV6-2 or TRBV6-3 with TRBJ1-6; D might be TRBD1 (6 bases). The CDR3 has 13 residues. CDR1 and CDR2 (germline): MNHEY, SVGEGT. Between the trimmed V and J ends, which lost 8 bases and 6 bases, there was a span of 11 bases. In DNA, the CDR3 is TGTGCCAGCGGCGGACAGACTAATTCACCCCTCCACTTT. Encoded protein: CASGGQTNSPLHF.

The chain links TRBV12-3 or TRBV12-4 to TRBJ2-1; 8 bases are shared with TRBD1. The CDR3 length is 12 residues. The junction had 6 bases not matched to a gene; V was cut back by 2 bases and J by 15 bases. The CDR3 loop is CASSLSRTGRFF. The CDR3 coding sequence is TGTGCCAGCAGTTTAAGCCGGACAGGGAGGTTCTTC.

This clonotype was detected a few times. This chain links TRBV5-1 with TRBJ2-5; 7 nucleotides align to TRBD1. Trimming at V came to 0 bases and at J to 11 bases, leaving 13 bases not matched to a gene. Germline CDR1 is SGHRS and CDR2 is YFSETQ. The CDR3 is 15 residues long. CDR3 region: CASSLGDRMDNEQYF. CDR3 sequence (DNA): TGCGCCAGCAGCTTGGGGGACAGAATGGACAATGAGCAGTACTTC. Supplemented by reference TRBV5-1 and TRBJ2-5, the full variable domain reads KAGVTQTPRYLIKTRGQQVTLSCSPISGHRSVSWYQQTPGQGLQFLFEYFSETQRNKGNFPGRFSGRQFSNSRSEMNVSTLELGDSALYLCASSLGDRMDNEQYFGPGTRLLVL.

This clonotype was detected many times. The rearrangement uses TRBV20-1 and TRBJ2-3; D may be TRBD2 (5 bases). Germline V gene sequence: CDR1 DFQATT, CDR2 SNEGSKA (reference sequence). Trimming cost V 3 bases and J 4 bases, with 8 bases left between them. This CDR3 region has 12 residues. The CDR3 reads CSASTRPDTQYF. As DNA, the CDR3 is TGCAGTGCTAGCACTAGACCAGATACGCAGTATTTT.

This clonotype has a handful of counts. This may stem from a read error, because a much larger clone lies one nucleotide away. CDR3 residues: CANSPDRAGDTQYF. In DNA, the CDR3 is TGCGCCAACAGCCCGGACAGGGCTGGGGATACGCAGTATTTT. The chain couples TRBV5-1 to TRBJ2-3; TRBD1 matches at 8 bases. The length of the CDR3 is 14 residues. Per germline, CDR1 SGHRS and CDR2 YFSETQ.

This clonotype was seen ten or more times. The chain has TRBV2 and TRBJ1-2; 9 bases are a match to TRBD1. CDR1 and CDR2 from the germline V gene are SNHLY and FYNNEI. V was pared by 8 bases and J by 1 base, with 5 bases of the junction left unmatched. The CDR3 has 14 amino acids. In nucleotides, the CDR3 is TGTGCCAGCGGCGCGGGACAGGGTAACTATGGCTACACCTTC. Translated: CASGAGQGNYGYTF. The entire variable domain, with the rest obtained from reference TRBV2 and TRBJ1-2, is as follows: EPEVTQTPSHQVTQMGQEVILRCVPISNHLYFYWYRQILGQKVEFLVSFYNNEISEKSEIFDDQFSVERPDGSNFTLKIRSTKLEDSAMYFCASGAGQGNYGYTFGSGTRLTVV.

On this clonotype: A much bigger clone sits one base away, suggesting this may be a read error. This chain joins TRBV6-1 and TRBJ2-3; TRBD1 or TRBD2 may be the D gene (6 bases each). V was cut by 10 bases and J by 4 bases, with 15 bases left in between. Germline V gene sequence: CDR1 MNHNS, CDR2 SASEGT. The CDR3 is 13 residues long. DNA for the CDR3: TGTGCCAACTCCACGGGGGCCCCAGATACGCAGTATTTT. The encoded protein is CANSTGAPDTQYF.

J is TRBJ1-4 and V is TRBV19; 7 bases line up with TRBD1. The CDR3 sequence is 12 residues long. Unmatched junction bases numbered 3, after V lost 9 bases and J lost 5 bases. Germline V lookup: CDR1 LNHDA, CDR2 SQIVND (reference sequence). The CDR3 DNA reads as TGTGCCAGCAGGGGGGGCAATGAAAAACTGTTTTTT. Residues: CASRGGNEKLFF.

V usage is TRBV10-1 and J usage is TRBJ2-3; a possible D gene is TRBD2 (5 bases). V was cut by 2 bases and J by 6 bases, with 9 bases left in between. Per germline, CDR1 WNHNN and CDR2 SYGVQD (reference sequence). There are 13 residues in the CDR3. CDR3 coding DNA: TGCGCCAGCAGTGAGACTAGTATGGATACGCAGTATTTT. This translates into CASSETSMDTQYF.

The rearrangement joins TRBV6-6 to TRBJ2-7; D unclear. The J call may be in error: the DNA end matches TRBJ2-5 better. The CDR3 is 13 residues long. From germline, CDR1 is MNHNY and CDR2 SVGAGI (reference sequence). This chain's CDR3 is CASSYDIRETQYF. The CDR3 nucleotides are TGTGCCAGCAGTTACGACATACGGGAGACCCAGTACTTC.

In its sample, this clonotype was seen many times. The chain joins TRBV20-1 to TRBJ2-7; D is possibly TRBD1 or TRBD2 (5 bases each). Trimming took off 0 bases at V and 2 bases at J, with 23 bases between the two ends. The CDR3 length is 18 residues. Germline V gene lookup returns CDR1 DFQATT and CDR2 SNEGSKA (reference sequence). For the CDR3, the DNA is TGCAGTGCTAGAGATGACAGAGGGTATAGGGGAGTCCCCTACGAGCAGTACTTC. Its translation is CSARDDRGYRGVPYEQYF.

This clonotype has only a few counts. The chain recombines TRBV11-2 with TRBJ1-6, with D perhaps matching TRBD1 (5 bases). V was clipped by 4 bases and J by 10 bases, with 20 bases between them. This CDR3 spans 16 amino acids. Germline V CDR1 and CDR2: SGHAT, FQNNGV. The CDR3 here is CASSSRGDSPGSPLHF. The CDR3 DNA sequence: TGTGCCAGCAGCTCTCGGGGGGATTCGCCAGGCTCACCCCTCCACTTT.

As regards this clonotype: This may come from a read error, since a much larger clone is one base off. The rearrangement links TRBV14 to TRBJ2-1, with D possibly being TRBD1 (5 bases). The CDR3 contains 15 residues. V gave up 3 bases and J gave up 1 base, with 10 bases separating them. Germline CDR1 and CDR2: SGHDN and FVKESK. The CDR3 coding sequence is TGTGCCAGCAGCCAGCCAGGGCTATCCTACAATGAGCAGTTCTTC. Amino acid sequence: CASSQPGLSYNEQFF.

This clonotype was seen more than once but under ten times. The chain carries TRBV7-2 and TRBJ2-5; 10 bases map to TRBD2. The J segment lost 11 bases and the V segment lost 5 bases, leaving 17 bases of the junction unmatched. CDR3 length: 16 amino acids. Germline V gives CDR1 SGHTA, CDR2 FQGNSA. The CDR3 loop is CASSRAIAGGTNEQYF. In nucleotides, the CDR3 is TGTGCCAGCAGCCGGGCCATAGCGGGGGGCACCAATGAGCAGTACTTC.

This clonotype has a handful of counts. The chain carries TRBV5-8 and TRBJ2-1; the match to TRBD1 covers 9 bases. The J call is uncertain, as TRBJ2-7 better fits the DNA end. CDR1 is SGHTS and CDR2 is YDEGEE in the germline V gene. This CDR3 comprises 15 residues. The CDR3 reads CASSEGTGSYNEQYF. CDR3 nucleotides: TGTGCCAGCAGCGAGGGGACAGGGTCCTACAATGAGCAGTACTTC.

This clonotype has only a few counts. Just one base apart from a much larger clone, this may be a read error. The rearrangement links TRBV7-2 to TRBJ2-4; D gene unclear. The J call could be wrong; TRBJ2-7 is a better fit for the DNA end. The CDR3 is made up of 11 amino acids. Per the germline V gene, CDR1 is SGHTA and CDR2 is FQGNSA. The CDR3 DNA sequence: TGTGCCAGCAGCACTTTCCACGAGCAGTACTTC. As protein: CASSTFHEQYF.

There are many counts of this clonotype. The gene calls are TRBV28 and TRBJ2-5; 13 positions match TRBD2. This CDR3 is 15 amino acids long. Germline V gene lookup returns CDR1 MDHEN and CDR2 SYDVKM. Unmatched junction bases numbered 3, after V lost 5 bases and J lost 3 bases. For the CDR3, the DNA is TGTGCCAGCAGTAGTGGACTAGCGGGGGAAGAGACCCAGTACTTC. Translating gives CASSSGLAGEETQYF.

This clonotype has a handful of counts. The DNA for the CDR3 is TGTGCCAGCAGCTTAGTGTGGGGGGGCACTGAAGCTTTCTTT. Amino acid sequence: CASSLVWGGTEAFF. The chain links TRBV7-2 to TRBJ1-1, with D possibly being TRBD1 (5 bases). Germline CDR1 SGHTA, CDR2 FQGNSA. Trimming pared 1 base from V and 4 bases from J, leaving 10 bases between. The CDR3 is 14 amino acids.

This clonotype has at least ten counts. The chain links TRBV12-3 or TRBV12-4 to TRBJ2-3, with a possible D match to TRBD2 (6 bases). The CDR3 has 15 amino acids. With 7 bases removed from V and 2 bases from J, the gap between germline ends came to 16 bases. CDR3 amino acids: CASKLLALSTDTQYF. CDR3 coding DNA: TGTGCCAGCAAACTTCTAGCGTTATCCACAGATACGCAGTATTTT.

This clonotype was seen once. This may be a read error: a much more frequent sequence differs by one nucleotide. The chain links TRBV12-3 or TRBV12-4 to TRBJ2-1; possibly TRBD2 for D (6 bases). V was clipped by 6 bases and J by 13 bases, with 28 bases between them. This CDR3 has 16 amino acids. The CDR3 DNA reads TGTGCCAGCAGCTGGACAAGCGGTGGGGGGAGAGAGACCCAGTTCTTC. Protein product: CASSWTSGGGRETQFF.

The chain's CDR3 is CASSSHQAGEQYF. In DNA form, the CDR3 reads TGTGCCAGCAGTTCCCATCAAGCGGGCGAGCAGTACTTC. The rearrangement joins TRBV6-5 to TRBJ2-7; D perhaps matches TRBD2 (6 bases). Germline V gene sequence: CDR1 MNHEY, CDR2 SVGAGI. The CDR3 is made up of 13 amino acids. Trimming removed 4 bases from V and 6 bases from J, with 13 bases in between.

In its sample, this clonotype was seen many times. The rearrangement uses TRBV20-1 and TRBJ1-4, with TRBD1 matching over 7 bases. The germline V gene encodes CDR1 DFQATT and CDR2 SNEGSKA (reference sequence). J gave up 0 bases and V 6 bases, and 7 bases lay outside the gene matches. The CDR3 consists of 15 residues. The CDR3 nucleotides are TGCAGTGCACCGCCAGGGGGGACAACTAATGAAAAACTGTTTTTT. It codes for CSAPPGGTTNEKLFF.

As regards this clonotype: This could be a read error, since a much larger clone is one nucleotide away. It is likely a read error, because the conserved phenylalanine at the end of the CDR3 is missing. The rearrangement uses TRBV6-2 or TRBV6-3 and TRBJ2-6; D is uncertain. Per germline, CDR1 MNHEY and CDR2 SVGEGT. V was pared by 6 bases and J by 0 bases, with 6 bases between. CDR3 length: 14 amino acids. The CDR3 sequence is CASRRSSGANVLTY. The CDR3 region has the DNA TGTGCCAGCAGACGGAGCTCTGGGGCCAACGTCCTGACTTAC.

For this clonotype: A much larger clone lies a single base off, so this may be a read error. The chain carries TRBV6-2 or TRBV6-3 and TRBJ2-5; 7 bases map to TRBD2. CDR1 and CDR2 (germline): MNHEY, SVGEGT. The CDR3 is 16 residues long. V lost 6 bases and J lost 5; bases outside the gene matches: 15. The CDR3 bases are TGTGCCAGCAGCCGTCTATGCGGGGGTGGAGCTGAGACCCAGTACTTC. As protein: CASSRLCGGGAETQYF.

This chain links TRBV7-9 with TRBJ1-2, with D perhaps matching TRBD1 (5 bases). With 3 bases removed from V and 7 bases from J, the gap between germline ends came to 15 bases. CDR1 is SEHNR and CDR2 is FQNEAQ in the germline V gene (reference sequence). This CDR3 contains 14 residues. CDR3 protein: CASSFDQGVFGYTF. As DNA, the CDR3 is TGTGCCAGCAGCTTCGACCAGGGTGTTTTTGGCTACACCTTC.